These T cell receptor beta chains were read from a single sample in a study of regulatory T cells in long-lasting Graves disease. TCRdb analysed the multiplex PCR reads with MiXCR anew, one entry per CDR3 protein. The sample shows about 620,000 distinct CDR3 sequences, about 15% of them seen only once. Separately, the same data were catalogued under a study of T cells in Graves' hyperthyroidism and ophthalmopathy.

Sequencing used peripheral blood mononuclear cells (PBMCs), obtained at new diagnosis, from a patient treated with antithyroid drugs. The receptors here all came from a woman under 40 with Graves disease. CDR3s leave out the opening cysteine and the closing phenylalanine or tryptophan.

V gene	J gene	CDR3 protein
TRBV9	TRBJ2-5	ASSVGPGTGNQETQY
TRBV9	TRBJ1-2	ASSVRGGASYGYT
TRBV2	TRBJ2-7	ASRPGRSSYEQY
TRBV20-1	TRBJ1-1	SAQKGLGAF
TRBV29-1	TRBJ1-4	SVEEIGRVLF
TRBV5-1	TRBJ1-5	ASSLMAGGQPQH
TRBV3-1	TRBJ1-5	ASSQDPWGVSNQPQH
TRBV2	TRBJ1-4	ASRQGMSEKLF
TRBV12-3/TRBV12-4	TRBJ1-1	ASTHTLTEAF
TRBV6-1	TRBJ2-7	ASGRLAGELEQC
TRBV10-3	TRBJ1-1	AISESGGGFGTEAF
TRBV5-1	TRBJ2-5	ASRDVGTRETQY
TRBV9	TRBJ2-7	ASSVKETGGMYEQY
TRBV7-2	TRBJ2-1	ASSWASGGNEQF
TRBV9	TRBJ1-1	ASSTRRDSEAF
TRBV20-1	TRBJ2-3	SARSFAGDADTQY
TRBV7-9	TRBJ2-7	ASSPVAGAYEQY
TRBV2	TRBJ2-5	AGRTGGETQY
TRBV9	TRBJ1-1	ASSVDQLRDTEAF
TRBV19	TRBJ2-7	ASSIGLISYEQY
TRBV29-1	TRBJ2-7	SVRETDRVTYEQY
TRBV18	TRBJ1-2	ASSVTLSNYGYT
TRBV6-1	TRBJ1-2	ASNRDPDNYGYT
TRBV19	TRBJ1-4	ASSIRGGLNEKLF
TRBV28	TRBJ1-2	ASSLPQGLTLGGYT
TRBV28	TRBJ2-7	ASSFPDKPHEQY
TRBV7-9	TRBJ2-5	ASSLRETEETQY
TRBV20-1	TRBJ1-1	SASVGLAEAF
TRBV10-3	TRBJ2-7	AIRPGVAGASEQY
TRBV10-3	TRBJ1-2	AIRPGLEANYGYT
TRBV5-1	TRBJ2-7	ASSRDGYEQY
TRBV29-1	TRBJ1-2	SVRRGVDGYT
TRBV9	TRBJ1-2	ASSETPRPGVGYGYT
TRBV6-2/TRBV6-3	TRBJ2-7	ASSYGAGTGRYEQY
TRBV6-1	TRBJ1-1	ATGALPTEAF
TRBV3-1	TRBJ2-7	ASSQDLRGNLYEQY
TRBV5-5	TRBJ2-7	ASSLDPLSSYEQY
TRBV28	TRBJ2-1	ASSLNQGGNEQF
TRBV19	TRBJ1-1	ATSLGLWIMNTEAF
TRBV2	TRBJ2-4	ASSEAQAGPKNIQY
TRBV28	TRBJ1-4	ASSTKGITNEKLF
TRBV24-1	TRBJ2-3	ATSAAERRTDTQY
TRBV10-3	TRBJ1-5	AISLGDNQPQH
TRBV12-3/TRBV12-4	TRBJ2-1	ASSWLARLAGYNEQF
TRBV6-2/TRBV6-3	TRBJ2-2	ASTGQGIGELF
TRBV11-2	TRBJ2-7	ASSLQGGQTYEQY
TRBV5-1	TRBJ2-2	ASSLADTANTGELF
TRBV5-1	TRBJ2-7	ASSPLAGPSYEQY
TRBV12-3/TRBV12-4	TRBJ1-5	ASSPIGDQPQH
TRBV19	TRBJ2-2	ASKMYRGNTGELF
TRBV5-5	TRBJ2-7	ASSFADGRSYEQY
TRBV11-2	TRBJ2-1	ASTVLGVYEQF
TRBV19	TRBJ2-1	ASSIARGPNYNEQF
TRBV5-1	TRBJ2-2	ASPSGAGRKDTGELF
TRBV18	TRBJ2-1	ASSPPSSSYNEQF